The present T cell receptor beta chain was sequenced within a study of blood T cell repertoires in COVID-19. Sequencing was performed with immunoSEQ multiplex PCR; in TCRdb, only in-frame clones are kept and a portion is missing. This table holds 300,000 or so clones, just under 90% found once. The sequenced material came from peripheral blood. This TCR came from a woman aged 35 to 49 with acute or convalescent COVID-19.

In DNA form, the CDR3 reads TGTGCCAGCAGCTTCACCGCTTCCGGGACTAGCGGGTATTTT. Its translation: CASSFTASGTSGYF. This chain connects TRBV7-2 to TRBJ2-3, with 11 bases matching TRBD2. Per the germline V gene, CDR1 is SGHTA and CDR2 is FQGNSA. The CDR3 loop spans 14 amino acids. The V and J ends lost 3 bases and 14 bases, in that order; junction bases with no gene match: 10.